This entry lists 5 T cell receptor beta chains sequenced from one sample in a study of graft-versus-host responses after intestinal transplantation. Antigens for these TCRs are unknown. Profiling relied on immunoSEQ multiplex PCR, and the TCRdb table lists in-frame clones only, not all of them. This table has over 120,000 clones, over 90% appearing once. The sample was unstimulated CD4+ T cells sorted from spleen or lymph node cells, taken before intestinal transplant. The receptors here all came from a human donor who received an intestinal transplant.

About this clone: At one end, the junction sequence differs from germline, possibly due to a read error. The V and J genes are TRBV7-7 and TRBJ1-3; the D is unclear. The germline CDR1 and CDR2 sequences are SSHAT and FNYEAQ (reference sequence). The CDR3 extends over 13 amino acids. The CDR3 DNA sequence: TGTGCTAGCAGCTTCTCTGCCGTAGACACCATATATTTT. Residues: CASSFSAVDTIYF.

CDR3 protein: CASRGLAGGYEQYF. DNA for the CDR3: TGTGCCAGCAGGGGGCTAGCGGGAGGCTACGAGCAGTACTTC. The chain employs TRBV7-9 and TRBJ2-7; 11 bases line up with TRBD2. Trimming cost V 6 bases and J 3 bases; bases outside gene matches: 4. This CDR3 has 14 residues. Germline V CDR1 and CDR2: SEHNR, FQNEAQ (reference sequence).

This clone was seen a single time. The rearrangement joins TRBV5-1 to TRBJ2-7, with 8 nucleotides matching TRBD1. The junction had 6 bases not matched to a gene; V was cut back by 0 bases and J by 4 bases. This CDR3 region has 15 residues. Germline CDR1 is SGHRS and CDR2 is YFSETQ. This CDR3 reads CASSLVAGGWYEQYF. The CDR3 DNA reads TGCGCCAGCAGCTTGGTAGCAGGGGGCTGGTACGAGCAGTACTTC. The full variable domain, with the rest looked up from reference TRBV5-1 and TRBJ2-7, is KAGVTQTPRYLIKTRGQQVTLSCSPISGHRSVSWYQQTPGQGLQFLFEYFSETQRNKGNFPGRFSGRQFSNSRSEMNVSTLELGDSALYLCASSLVAGGWYEQYFGPGTRLTVT.

The rearrangement links TRBV5-6 to TRBJ1-5; a possible D gene is TRBD1 (5 bases). Deletions cut 0 bases from V and 3 bases from J, with 7 bases between. Germline V gene lookup returns CDR1 SGHDT and CDR2 YYEEEE. The CDR3 contains 14 residues. The CDR3 nucleotides are TGTGCCAGCAGCTTGGGACAGACCAATCAGCCCCAGCATTTT. Protein sequence: CASSLGQTNQPQHF.

Details on this clone: Distinct nucleotide sequences in the sample also encode this CDR3. The rearrangement uses TRBV5-1 and TRBJ1-2, with unresolved D. V was clipped by 2 bases and J by 5 bases, with 13 bases between them. CDR3 length: 14 amino acids. CDR1 is SGHRS and CDR2 is YFSETQ in the germline V gene. The CDR3 protein is CASSLEGAGYGYTF. In DNA form, the CDR3 reads TGCGCCAGCAGCTTAGAGGGTGCTGGATATGGCTACACCTTC.